The T cell receptor beta chain under discussion was sequenced for a study of cytomegalovirus exposure and HLA in healthy donors. PCR amplification relied on 60 Vbeta primers (plus 13 Jbeta primers). The table came from immunoSEQ multiplex PCR; TCRdb's copy has only in-frame clones and leaves some out. The sample consists of about 150,000 clones, about 75% of them appearing once. Healthy bone marrow donors made up the donors. The germline V gene encodes CDR1 MNHEY and CDR2 SVGAGI. Trimming took 6 bases from V and 5 from J; bases not matched to a gene: 4. There are 12 residues in the CDR3. As for this clone: The antigen remains unidentified.

Points from the study as a whole: Presence/absence analyses took donor sequencing depth as roughly uniform. Later on, a genetic analysis was performed. It linked a missense variant in DCLRE1C with V- and J-gene trimming of TCR beta.

This chain joins TRBV6-5 and TRBJ2-7; 7 positions agree with TRBD1. This TCR derives from a woman in her twenties or thirties in good health and CMV-seronegative. Sequenced: PBMCs. CDR3 protein: CASSLTGHEQYF. The CDR3 region has the DNA TGTGCCAGCAGCCTGACAGGGCACGAGCAGTACTTC.